This T cell receptor (beta chain) is drawn from a study of T cells expressing NK-cell markers (dated by TCRdb to the early 2020s). Regarding the complete study: Under ten donors provided sorted CD3+CD56+NKG2C+, CD3+CD56+NKG2C- and CD3+CD56-NKG2C+ T-cell subsets, whose TCR beta-chain repertoires were profiled. Among the eight sequenced donors, seven were HCMV-seropositive and one was HCMV-seronegative. Libraries were sequenced as 2 x 150 bp reads on Illumina HiSeq 2000/2500, MiSeq or NextSeq. Randomly selected healthy volunteers, three men and five women, were used as the eight sequenced donors.

As concerns this clonotype: There is no known antigen for this receptor.

The sample was run on an Illumina HiSeq 2000. The TCR beta cDNA libraries were made using 5'RACE template switching, a step that added both a universal primer site and unique molecular identifiers. Synthesis of cDNA was primed from the TCR beta constant segment and was followed by two consecutive PCR amplification steps. Under the source paper's analysis protocol: MIGEC was used to demultiplex reads and group the reads by UMI, and MiTCR was used to assemble and quantify clonotypes. To remove erroneous sequences, TCR cDNA sequences were retained only when supported by two or more reads. The tcR package was used for downstream repertoire analysis, and clonotypes were matched across fractions by CDR3 nucleotide sequence plus V segment. VDJmatch was used to annotate antigen specificity against VDJdb, with one amino acid substitution in CDR3 permitted. After TCRdb reprocessed the reads, each CDR3 protein sequence was kept as one row, without DNA. V and J calls and clone size were set by TCRdb, not the authors. This sample's table carries 500,000 or so distinct CDR3 sequences. The top ten clonotypes cover approximately 3.6% of the sample.

HCMV-specific IgG was detected in serum with a commercial ELISA kit to determine HCMV serostatus. Peripheral blood mononuclear cells were isolated from blood by Ficoll density gradient centrifugation. In the germline V gene, CDR1 corresponds to MGHRA and CDR2 to YSYEKL. Reading from cysteine to phenylalanine, the CDR3 counts 13 amino acids. No DNA has been recorded. Points the paper makes about the study in general: Those dominant clonotypes were again the most abundant among CD3+CD56-NKG2C+ cells in several donors, at roughly 28.3-60.1%. Whether the expanded NKG2C-expressing T cell clones were specific for HCMV antigens was left unclear. In six donors, the dominant CD3+CD56+NKG2C+ clonotypes ranked among the top 10 CD8+ clonotypes, making up about 1.0-7.0% of CD8+ T cells.

The chain employs TRBV4-1 and TRBJ1-4. This clonotype was sampled from a man aged 18 to 35 in good health. Donor details come from another sample of the same person, matched by shared clones. The sequenced sample was blood T cells: a sorted CD56 or NKG2C T cell subset, CD4+ or CD8+ T cells, or bulk PBMC T cells (not recorded which). The CDR3 corresponds to CASSRLPNEKLFF.